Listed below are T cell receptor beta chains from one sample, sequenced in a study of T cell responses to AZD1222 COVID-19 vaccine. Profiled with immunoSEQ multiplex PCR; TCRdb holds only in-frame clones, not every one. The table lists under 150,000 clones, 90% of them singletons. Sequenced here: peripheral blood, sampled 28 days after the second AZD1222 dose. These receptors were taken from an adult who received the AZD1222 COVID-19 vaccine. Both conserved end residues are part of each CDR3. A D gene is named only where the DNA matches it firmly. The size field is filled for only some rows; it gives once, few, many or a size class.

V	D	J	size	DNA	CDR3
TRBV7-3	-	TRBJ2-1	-	TGTGCCAGCAGCCGGAGGTGGGCCGACAATGAGCAGTTCTTC	CASSRRWADNEQFF
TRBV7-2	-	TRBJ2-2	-	TGTGCCAGCAGCCCGGGAATGGCCGGGGAGCTGTTTTTT	CASSPGMAGELFF
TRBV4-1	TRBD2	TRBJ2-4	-	TGCGCCAGCAGCCAAGAAACTAGCGGGGGGGAGTTAGCCAAAAACATTCAGTACTTC	CASSQETSGGELAKNIQYF
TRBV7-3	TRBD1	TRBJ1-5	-	TGTGCCAGCAGCCTTGACAGGGACAATCAGCCCCAGCATTTT	CASSLDRDNQPQHF
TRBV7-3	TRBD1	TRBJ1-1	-	TGTGCCAGCAGCTCCGCACAGGGGACTGAAGCTTTCTTT	CASSSAQGTEAFF
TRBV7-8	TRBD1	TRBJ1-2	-	TGTGCCAGCAGCGTCACAGGGGTGGAAGGCTACACCTTC	CASSVTGVEGYTF
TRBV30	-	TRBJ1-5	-	TGTGCCTGGAGCTCCGGTGGGGATCAGCCCCAGCATTTT	CAWSSGGDQPQHF
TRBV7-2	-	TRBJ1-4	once	TGTGCCAGCAGCTTACGCCGAAATGAAAAACTGTTTTTT	CASSLRRNEKLFF
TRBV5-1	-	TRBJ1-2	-	TGCGCCAGCAGCCCCGACGGCAACTATGGCTACACCTTC	CASSPDGNYGYTF
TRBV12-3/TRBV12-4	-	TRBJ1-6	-	TGTGCCAGCAGCCCGGAAGCGGTTTCACCCCTCCACTTT	CASSPEAVSPLHF
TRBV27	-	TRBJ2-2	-	TGTGCCAGCAGTCTCCGCGAACCTAACACCGGGGAGCTGTTTTTT	CASSLREPNTGELFF
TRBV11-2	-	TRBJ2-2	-	TGTGCCAGCAGCTTCCGGGACTCTTTGAACACCGGGGAGCTGTTTTTT	CASSFRDSLNTGELFF
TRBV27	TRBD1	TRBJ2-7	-	TGTGCCAGCAGGTCTCTACAGGGGGCCTCCTACGAGCAGTACTTC	CASRSLQGASYEQYF
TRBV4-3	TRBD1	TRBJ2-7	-	TGCGCCAGCAGCCAAGACATAGGACAGGGCCGCGAGCAGTACTTC	CASSQDIGQGREQYF
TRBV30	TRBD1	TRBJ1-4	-	TGTGCCTGGCTCCGGGACAGGGGGGAAAAACTGTTTTTT	CAWLRDRGEKLFF
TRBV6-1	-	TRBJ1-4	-	TGTGCCAGCAGTGAATACGGTGGAAGTGAAAAACTGTTTTTT	CASSEYGGSEKLFF
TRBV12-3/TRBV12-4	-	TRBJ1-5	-	TGTGCCAGCAGTTTCGGGGATCAGCCCCAGCATTTT	CASSFGDQPQHF
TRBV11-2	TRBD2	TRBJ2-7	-	TGTGCCAGCAGGACAGCAGACGGACTAGCGGGAGTGAAACAGTACTTC	CASRTADGLAGVKQYF